Given below is one T cell receptor beta chain in context. The sample carries other DNA sequences with the same CDR3. These data come from a study of blood T cell repertoires in COVID-19. Study overall: The analysed material was cDNA or gDNA that came from T cells, B-cell-depleted T cells, or PBMCs.

In the authors' workflow: Amplification of reference gene primers provided the estimated nucleated cell counts. Here immunoSEQ multiplex PCR was the method, and the copy in TCRdb shows in-frame clones only, minus some. The V and J calls and clone size are taken from that table; D and trimming were inferred from the DNA. In the table there are approximately 250,000 clones, roughly 86% of which are singletons. The J segment lost 4 bases and the V segment lost 4 bases, leaving 1 base of the junction unmatched. CDR1 and CDR2 from the germline V gene are LNHDA and SQIVND (reference sequence). This CDR3 comprises 12 residues.

The chain combines TRBV19 with TRBJ2-7; TRBD1 matches at 7 bases. The clonotype originates from a man between 45 and 60 years old with acute or convalescent COVID-19. Material for sequencing was peripheral blood. The CDR3 spells CASSNRGYEQYF. DNA for the CDR3: TGTGCCAGTAGTAACAGGGGTTACGAGCAGTACTTC.